This T cell receptor beta chain was captured in a study of cytomegalovirus exposure and HLA in healthy donors. Study-level findings and limits: Using the classifier, cytomegalovirus status was reportedly diagnosed with high specificity and sensitivity. Immune exposure information comprised only CMV serostatus. Within an earlier analysis, most TCR beta V segments proved productive either about 90% or about 30% of the time.

The PCR was carried out with 60 Vbeta primers and 13 Jbeta primers. Using immunoSEQ multiplex PCR, the repertoire was profiled, and TCRdb retains in-frame clones only, with some absent. In the table there are approximately 110,000 clones, about 85% of which are singletons. This CDR3 is 15 amino acids long. Looked up from germline, CDR1 is MDHEN and CDR2 is SYDVKM. The V end lost 2 bases, the J end lost 2 bases, and 12 bases lay between the germline ends. Notes on this clone: Its specificity is not known.

V is TRBV28 and J is TRBJ1-2; no clear D. Sequencing input: PBMCs. The TCR was taken from a middle-aged man in good health and CMV-seronegative. The CDR3 DNA sequence: TGTGCCAGCAGTTTACGCGGCAGCCTAAACTATGGCTACACCTTC. Its translation: CASSLRGSLNYGYTF.